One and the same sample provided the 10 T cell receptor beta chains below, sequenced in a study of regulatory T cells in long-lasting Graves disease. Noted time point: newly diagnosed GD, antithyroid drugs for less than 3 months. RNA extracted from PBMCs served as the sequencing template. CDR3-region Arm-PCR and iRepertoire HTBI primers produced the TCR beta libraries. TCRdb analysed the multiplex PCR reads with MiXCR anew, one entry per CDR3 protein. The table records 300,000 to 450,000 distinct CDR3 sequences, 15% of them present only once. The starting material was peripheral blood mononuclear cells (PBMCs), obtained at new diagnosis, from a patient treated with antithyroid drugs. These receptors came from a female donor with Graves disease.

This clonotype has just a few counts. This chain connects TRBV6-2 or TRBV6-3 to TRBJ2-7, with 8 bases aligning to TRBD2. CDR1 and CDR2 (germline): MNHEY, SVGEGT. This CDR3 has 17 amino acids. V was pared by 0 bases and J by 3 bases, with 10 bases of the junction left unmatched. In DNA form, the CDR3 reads TGTGCCAGCAGTTACTCCCCGGGAGGGGATTCCAACTACGAGCAGTACTTC. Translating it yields CASSYSPGGDSNYEQYF.

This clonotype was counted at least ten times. The CDR3 loop reads CSARDRTGGGETQYF. The DNA of the CDR3 is TGCAGTGCTAGAGACCGGACAGGGGGCGGAGAGACCCAGTACTTC. V and J are TRBV20-1 and TRBJ2-5; 11 bases agree with TRBD1. The CDR3 has 15 amino acids. J was trimmed by 4 bases and V by 0 bases; bases with no gene match: 4. Germline CDR1 and CDR2: DFQATT and SNEGSKA (reference sequence).

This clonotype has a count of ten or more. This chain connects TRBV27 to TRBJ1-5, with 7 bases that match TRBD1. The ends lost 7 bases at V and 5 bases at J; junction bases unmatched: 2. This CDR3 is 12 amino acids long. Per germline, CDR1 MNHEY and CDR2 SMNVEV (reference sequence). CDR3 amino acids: CASKQGHQPQHF. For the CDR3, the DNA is TGTGCCAGCAAACAGGGGCATCAGCCCCAGCATTTT.

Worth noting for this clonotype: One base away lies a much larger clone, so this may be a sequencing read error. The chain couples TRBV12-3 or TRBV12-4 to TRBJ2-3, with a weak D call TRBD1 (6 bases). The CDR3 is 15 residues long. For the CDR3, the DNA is TGTGCCAGCAGTTTTAGCCAGGGTCGGACAGATGCGCAGTATTTT. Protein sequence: CASSFSQGRTDAQYF.

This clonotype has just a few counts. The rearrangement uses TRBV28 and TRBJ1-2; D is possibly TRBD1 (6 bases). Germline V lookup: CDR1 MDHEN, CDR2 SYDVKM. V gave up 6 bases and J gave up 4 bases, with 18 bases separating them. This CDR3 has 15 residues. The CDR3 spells CASSPWDKDFYGYTF. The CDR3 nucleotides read TGTGCCAGCAGCCCCTGGGACAAAGACTTCTATGGCTACACCTTC.

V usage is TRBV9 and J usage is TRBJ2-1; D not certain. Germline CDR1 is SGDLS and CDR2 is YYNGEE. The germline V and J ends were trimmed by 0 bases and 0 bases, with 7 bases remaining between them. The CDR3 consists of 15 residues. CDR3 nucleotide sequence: TGTGCCAGCAGCGTAGACGGGTTCTCCTACAATGAGCAGTTCTTC. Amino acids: CASSVDGFSYNEQFF.

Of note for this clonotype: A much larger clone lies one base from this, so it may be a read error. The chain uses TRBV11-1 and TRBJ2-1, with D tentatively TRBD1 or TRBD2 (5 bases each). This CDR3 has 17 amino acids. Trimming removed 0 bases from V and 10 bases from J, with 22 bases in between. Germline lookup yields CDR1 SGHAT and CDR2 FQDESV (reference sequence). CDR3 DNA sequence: TGTGCCAGCAGCTTAGCTAGGTCCGGGGCCGGTGAGAACGAGCAGTTCTTC. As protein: CASSLARSGAGENEQFF.

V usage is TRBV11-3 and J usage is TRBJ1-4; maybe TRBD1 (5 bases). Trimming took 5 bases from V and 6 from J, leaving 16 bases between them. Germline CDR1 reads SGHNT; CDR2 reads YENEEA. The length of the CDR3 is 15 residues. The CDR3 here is CASSLYGTGDEKLFF. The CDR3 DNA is TGTGCCAGCAGCCTCTACGGGACTGGCGATGAAAAACTGTTTTTT. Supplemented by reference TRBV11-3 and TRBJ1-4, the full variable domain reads EAGVVQSPRYKIIEKKQPVAFWCNPISGHNTLYWYLQNLGQGPELLIRYENEEAVDDSQLPKDRFSAERLKGVDSTLKIQPAELGDSAVYLCASSLYGTGDEKLFFGSGTQLSVL.

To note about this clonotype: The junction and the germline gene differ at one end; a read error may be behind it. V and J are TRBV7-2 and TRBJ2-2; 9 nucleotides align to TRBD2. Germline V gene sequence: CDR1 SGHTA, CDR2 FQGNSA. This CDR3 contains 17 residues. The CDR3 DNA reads TGTGCCAACAGCCATCTTGCGGGAGGGAAAAACACCGGGGAGCTGTTTTTT. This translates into CANSHLAGGKNTGELFF.

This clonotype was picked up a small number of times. The CDR3 bases are TGTGCCAGCAGCCAATACCGGGACAGCTCCTACAATGAGCAGTTCTTC. The encoded protein is CASSQYRDSSYNEQFF. The chain carries TRBV3-1 and TRBJ2-1; 7 bases are shared with TRBD1. This CDR3 is built from 16 residues. CDR1 and CDR2 (germline): LGHDT, YNNKEL (reference sequence). V dropped 2 bases and J dropped 0; count of bases not matched to a gene: 4.